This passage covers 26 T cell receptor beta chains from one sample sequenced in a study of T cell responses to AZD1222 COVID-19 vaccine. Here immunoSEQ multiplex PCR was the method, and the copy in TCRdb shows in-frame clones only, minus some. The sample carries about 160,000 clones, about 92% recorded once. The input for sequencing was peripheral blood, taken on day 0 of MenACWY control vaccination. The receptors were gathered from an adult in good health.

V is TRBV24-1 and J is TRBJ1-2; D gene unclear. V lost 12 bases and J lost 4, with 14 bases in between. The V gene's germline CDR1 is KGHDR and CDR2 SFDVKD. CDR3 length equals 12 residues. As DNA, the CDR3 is TGTGCCTCTTCCTGGGGTAGCTATGGCTACACCTTC. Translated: CASSWGSYGYTF.

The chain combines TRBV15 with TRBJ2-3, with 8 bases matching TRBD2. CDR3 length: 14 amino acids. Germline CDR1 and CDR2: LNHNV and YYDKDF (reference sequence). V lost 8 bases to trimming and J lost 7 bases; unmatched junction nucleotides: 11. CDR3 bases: TGTGCCACCCGTCCAGCGGGAGATACACATACGCAGTATTTT. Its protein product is CATRPAGDTHTQYF.

CDR3 protein: CASSEGVTEAFF. CDR3 nucleotide sequence: TGTGCCAGCAGTGAAGGGGTCACTGAAGCTTTCTTT. The chain uses TRBV28 and TRBJ1-1; maybe TRBD1 (5 bases). The CDR3 contains 12 residues. Germline CDR1 MDHEN, CDR2 SYDVKM. Trimming removed 5 bases at V and 4 bases at J, with 8 bases between.

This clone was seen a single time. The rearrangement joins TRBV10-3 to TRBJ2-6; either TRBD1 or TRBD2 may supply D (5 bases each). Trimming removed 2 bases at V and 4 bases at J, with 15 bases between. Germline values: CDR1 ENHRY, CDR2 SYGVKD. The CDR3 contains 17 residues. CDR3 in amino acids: CAISETPGQTGANVLTF. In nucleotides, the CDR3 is TGTGCCATCAGTGAGACCCCGGGGCAGACCGGGGCCAACGTCCTGACTTTC.

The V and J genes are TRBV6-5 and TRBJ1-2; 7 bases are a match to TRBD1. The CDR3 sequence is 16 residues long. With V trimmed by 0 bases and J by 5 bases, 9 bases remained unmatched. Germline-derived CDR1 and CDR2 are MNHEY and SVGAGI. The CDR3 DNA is TGTGCCAGCAGTTACTCTGGGGCCTCAGGGGGTTATGGCTACACCTTC. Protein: CASSYSGASGGYGYTF.

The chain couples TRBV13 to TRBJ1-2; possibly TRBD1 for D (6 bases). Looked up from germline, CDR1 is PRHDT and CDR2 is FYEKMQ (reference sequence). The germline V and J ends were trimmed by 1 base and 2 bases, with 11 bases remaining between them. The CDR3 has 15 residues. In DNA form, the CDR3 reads TGTGCCAGCAGCTTAGTCCCTGACAGGAACTATGGCTACACCTTC. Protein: CASSLVPDRNYGYTF.

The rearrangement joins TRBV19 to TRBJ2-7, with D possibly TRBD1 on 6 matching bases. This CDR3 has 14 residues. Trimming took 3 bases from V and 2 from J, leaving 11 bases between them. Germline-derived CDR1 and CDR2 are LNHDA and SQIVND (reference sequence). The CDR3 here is CASSISTGPYEQYF. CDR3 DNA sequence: TGTGCCAGTAGTATTTCAACAGGGCCCTACGAGCAGTACTTC.

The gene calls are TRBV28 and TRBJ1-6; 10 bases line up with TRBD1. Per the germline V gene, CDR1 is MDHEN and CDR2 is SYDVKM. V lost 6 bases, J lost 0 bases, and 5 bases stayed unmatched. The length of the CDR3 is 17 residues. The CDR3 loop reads CASSTGTGVSYNSPLHF. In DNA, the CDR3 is TGTGCCAGCAGCACCGGGACAGGGGTCTCCTATAATTCACCCCTCCACTTT. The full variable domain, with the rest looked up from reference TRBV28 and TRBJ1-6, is DVKVTQSSRYLVKRTGEKVFLECVQDMDHENMFWYRQDPGLGLRLIYFSYDVKMKEKGDIPEGYSVSREKKERFSLILESASTNQTSMYLCASSTGTGVSYNSPLHFGNGTRLTVT.

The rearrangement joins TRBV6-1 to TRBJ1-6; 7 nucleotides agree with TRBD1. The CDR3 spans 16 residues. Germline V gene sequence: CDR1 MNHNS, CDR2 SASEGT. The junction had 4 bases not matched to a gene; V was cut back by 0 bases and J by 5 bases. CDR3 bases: TGTGCCAGCAGTGAAGCGCGAGGGGGCCATAATTCACCCCTCCACTTT. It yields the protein CASSEARGGHNSPLHF.

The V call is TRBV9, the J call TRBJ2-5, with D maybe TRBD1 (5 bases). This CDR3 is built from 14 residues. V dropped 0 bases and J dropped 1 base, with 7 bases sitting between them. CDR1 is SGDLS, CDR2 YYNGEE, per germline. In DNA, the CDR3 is TGTGCCAGCAGCGTAGGACAGAGCCAAGAGACCCAGTACTTC. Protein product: CASSVGQSQETQYF.

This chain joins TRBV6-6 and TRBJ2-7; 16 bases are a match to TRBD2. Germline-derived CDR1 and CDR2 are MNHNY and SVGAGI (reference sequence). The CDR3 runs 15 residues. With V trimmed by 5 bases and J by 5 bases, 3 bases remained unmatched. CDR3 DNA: TGTGCCAGCAGTACAGGGACTAGCGGGAGGGACGAGCAGTACTTC. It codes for CASSTGTSGRDEQYF.

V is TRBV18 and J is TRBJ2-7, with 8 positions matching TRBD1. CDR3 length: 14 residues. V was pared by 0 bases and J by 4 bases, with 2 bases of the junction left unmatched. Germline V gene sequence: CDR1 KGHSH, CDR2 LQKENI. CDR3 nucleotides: TGTGCCAGCTCACCACCGGGACAGGCGTACGAGCAGTACTTC. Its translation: CASSPPGQAYEQYF.

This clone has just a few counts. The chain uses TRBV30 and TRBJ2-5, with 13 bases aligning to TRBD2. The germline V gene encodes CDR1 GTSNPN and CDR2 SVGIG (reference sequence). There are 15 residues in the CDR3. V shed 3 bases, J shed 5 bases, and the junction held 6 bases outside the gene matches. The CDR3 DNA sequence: TGTGCCTGGAGAGGGACTAGCGGGAAACGGGAGACCCAGTACTTC. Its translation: CAWRGTSGKRETQYF.

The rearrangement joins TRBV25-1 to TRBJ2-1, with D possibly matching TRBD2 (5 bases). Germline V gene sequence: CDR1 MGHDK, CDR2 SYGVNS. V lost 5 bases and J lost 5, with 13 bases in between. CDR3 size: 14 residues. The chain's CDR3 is CASSRRRPDNEQFF. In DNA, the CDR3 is TGTGCCAGCAGTCGGAGGCGTCCAGACAATGAGCAGTTCTTC.

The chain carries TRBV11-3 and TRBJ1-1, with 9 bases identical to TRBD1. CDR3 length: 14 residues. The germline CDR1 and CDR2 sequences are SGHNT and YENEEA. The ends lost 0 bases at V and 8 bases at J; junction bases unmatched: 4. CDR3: CASSLDPGTGEAFF. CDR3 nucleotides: TGTGCCAGCAGCTTAGATCCGGGGACAGGGGAAGCTTTCTTT.

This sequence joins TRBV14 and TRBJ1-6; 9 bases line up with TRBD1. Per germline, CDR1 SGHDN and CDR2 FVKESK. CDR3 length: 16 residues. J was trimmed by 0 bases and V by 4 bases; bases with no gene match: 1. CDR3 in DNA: TGTGCCAGCAGCCGACAGGGGGGCTCCTATAATTCACCCCTCCACTTT. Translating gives CASSRQGGSYNSPLHF.

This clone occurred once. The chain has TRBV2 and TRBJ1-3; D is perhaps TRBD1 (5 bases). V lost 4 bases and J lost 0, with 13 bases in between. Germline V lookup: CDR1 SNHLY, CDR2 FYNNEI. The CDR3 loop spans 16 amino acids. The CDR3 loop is CASSGGRAYSGNTIYF. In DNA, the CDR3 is TGTGCCAGCAGTGGGGGCAGGGCATACTCTGGAAACACCATATATTTT.

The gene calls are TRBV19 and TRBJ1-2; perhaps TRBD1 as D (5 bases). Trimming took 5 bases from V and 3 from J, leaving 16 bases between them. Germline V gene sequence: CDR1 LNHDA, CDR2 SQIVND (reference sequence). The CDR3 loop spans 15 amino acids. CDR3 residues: CASSSGRDADYGYTF. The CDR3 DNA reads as TGTGCCAGTAGTTCAGGCCGGGACGCAGACTATGGCTACACCTTC.

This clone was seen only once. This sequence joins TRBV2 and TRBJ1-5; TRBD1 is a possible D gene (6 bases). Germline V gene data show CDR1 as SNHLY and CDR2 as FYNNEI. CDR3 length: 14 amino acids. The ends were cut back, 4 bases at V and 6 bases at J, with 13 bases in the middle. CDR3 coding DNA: TGTGCCAGCAGTGGGACAGTCTCGGTTCAGCCCCAGCATTTT. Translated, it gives CASSGTVSVQPQHF.

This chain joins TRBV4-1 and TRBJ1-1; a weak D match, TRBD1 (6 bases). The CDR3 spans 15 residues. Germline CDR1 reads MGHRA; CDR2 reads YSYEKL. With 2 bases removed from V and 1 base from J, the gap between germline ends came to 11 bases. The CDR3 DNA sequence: TGCGCCAGCAGCCAACCGACAGGAAAGAACACTGAAGCTTTCTTT. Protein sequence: CASSQPTGKNTEAFF.

This CDR3 reads CASSRVRATEAFF. CDR3 nucleotide sequence: TGTGCCAGCAGCCGGGTGCGAGCAACTGAAGCTTTCTTT. The chain combines TRBV6-5 with TRBJ1-1, with unresolved D. V was shortened by 6 bases and J by 5 bases, with 13 bases between the two germline ends. This CDR3 region has 13 residues. The germline V gene encodes CDR1 MNHEY and CDR2 SVGAGI.

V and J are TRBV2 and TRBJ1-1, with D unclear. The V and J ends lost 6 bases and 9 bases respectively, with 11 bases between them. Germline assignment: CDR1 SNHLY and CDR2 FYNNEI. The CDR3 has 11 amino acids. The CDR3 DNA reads TGTGCCAGCAGCACAGTGGGAAAAGCTTTCTTT. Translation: CASSTVGKAFF.

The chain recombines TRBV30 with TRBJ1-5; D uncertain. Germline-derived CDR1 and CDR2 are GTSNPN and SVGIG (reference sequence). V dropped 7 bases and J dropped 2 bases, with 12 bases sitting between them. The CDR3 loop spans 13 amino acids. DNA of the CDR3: TGTGCCTACCATGATCGGGGCAATCAGCCCCAGCATTTT. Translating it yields CAYHDRGNQPQHF.

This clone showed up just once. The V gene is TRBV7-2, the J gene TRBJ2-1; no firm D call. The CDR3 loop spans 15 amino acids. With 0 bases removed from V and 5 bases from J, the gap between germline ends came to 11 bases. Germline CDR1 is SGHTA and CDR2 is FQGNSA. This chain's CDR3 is CASSLAVGTDNEQFF. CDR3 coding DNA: TGTGCCAGCAGCTTAGCGGTCGGCACCGACAATGAGCAGTTCTTC.

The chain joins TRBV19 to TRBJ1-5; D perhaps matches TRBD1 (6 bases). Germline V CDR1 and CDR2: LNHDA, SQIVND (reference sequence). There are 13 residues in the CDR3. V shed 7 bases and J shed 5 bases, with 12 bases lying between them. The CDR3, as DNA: TGTGCCAGTAAAGGGGGAATGCATCAGCCCCAGCATTTT. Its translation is CASKGGMHQPQHF.

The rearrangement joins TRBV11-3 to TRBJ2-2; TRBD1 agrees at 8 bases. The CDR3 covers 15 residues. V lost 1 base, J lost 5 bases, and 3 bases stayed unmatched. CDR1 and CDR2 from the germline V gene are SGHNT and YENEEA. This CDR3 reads CASSLGNRGTGELFF. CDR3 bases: TGTGCCAGCAGCTTAGGCAACAGGGGGACCGGGGAGCTGTTTTTT.